The next 30 T cell receptor beta chains were all read from a single sample in a study of blood T cells in healthy people across ages (dated by TCRdb to the mid-2010s). To prepare the library, 5' RACE was applied. Sequencing was performed on an Illumina HiSeq 2500. A second PCR of about 7 to 12 cycles was performed with a sample-barcoded 5' primer and a J-beta primer mix. Through fastp at Q25 and MiXCR, TCRdb rebuilt clones from the public reads, retaining in-frame beta chains. All rows with the same CDR3 protein become a single entry with the most common DNA and genes. The sample profile shows some 1.5 million distinct CDR3 sequences; 42% of them were found once. Of the sample, over 3.5% is held by the ten largest clones. Specimen: blood. The source is a woman younger than 30 in good health.

In regard to this clonotype: The junction does not match germline at one end; this may be a read error. This chain uses TRBV6-2 or TRBV6-3 with TRBJ2-7; D perhaps matches TRBD2 (5 bases). The CDR3 covers 13 residues. Germline V gives CDR1 MNHEY, CDR2 SVGEGT. CDR3 residues: CVSTHTGSYEQYF. CDR3 sequence (DNA): TGTGTCAGCACCCACACGGGGTCCTACGAGCAGTACTTC.

This clonotype came up many times. The rearrangement joins TRBV27 to TRBJ2-7; D ambiguous. V gave up 4 bases and J gave up 7 bases, with 11 bases separating them. The CDR3 totals 12 residues. Germline CDR1 and CDR2: MNHEY and SMNVEV (reference sequence). The CDR3 sequence: CASSSSAWEQYF. The CDR3 DNA sequence: TGTGCCAGCAGTTCTTCTGCGTGGGAGCAGTACTTC.

The chain employs TRBV20-1 and TRBJ2-3; 7 nucleotides match TRBD2. The CDR3 contains 15 residues. Germline-derived CDR1 and CDR2 are DFQATT and SNEGSKA (reference sequence). J was trimmed by 3 bases and V by 5 bases; bases with no gene match: 11. CDR3 nucleotides: TGCAGTGCTCCGAAGACTAGCTGGAATACAGATACGCAGTATTTT. Translation: CSAPKTSWNTDTQYF.

This clonotype was detected ten times or more. The chain carries TRBV4-3 and TRBJ2-6; D unclear. The CDR3 length is 18 residues. Germline assignment: CDR1 LGHNA and CDR2 YSLEER. V lost 0 bases and J 0 bases, leaving 12 bases between the germline ends. The CDR3 DNA reads as TGCGCCAGCAGCCAAGAAAGGCACAAAATCTCTGGGGCCAACGTCCTGACTTTC. This encodes CASSQERHKISGANVLTF.

The rearrangement joins TRBV11-2 to TRBJ1-1; 8 positions match TRBD1. Germline V gives CDR1 SGHAT, CDR2 FQNNGV. Trimming took 2 bases from V and 1 from J; bases not matched to a gene: 6. The CDR3 is made up of 16 amino acids. CDR3 amino acids: CASSLRPGQANTEAFF. CDR3 DNA: TGTGCCAGCAGCTTAAGACCGGGACAGGCGAACACTGAAGCTTTCTTT.

The chain recombines TRBV28 with TRBJ1-5; D is perhaps TRBD1 (6 bases). V was shortened by 5 bases and J by 3 bases, with 14 bases between the two germline ends. CDR1 and CDR2 from the germline V gene are MDHEN and SYDVKM. CDR3 length: 15 amino acids. The CDR3 region is CASSVSDSLNQPQHF. In DNA, the CDR3 is TGTGCCAGCAGTGTATCGGACAGCCTCAATCAGCCCCAGCATTTT.

V and J are TRBV7-2 and TRBJ2-7, with TRBD2 matching over 11 bases. Germline values: CDR1 SGHTA, CDR2 FQGNSA. The CDR3 totals 16 residues. V dropped 5 bases and J dropped 7; count of bases not matched to a gene: 13. The CDR3 DNA reads TGTGCCAGCAGCCCCCCGGGACTAGCGGCAGCGGGTGAGCAGTACTTC. Its translation is CASSPPGLAAAGEQYF. Filled out from reference TRBV7-2 and TRBJ2-7, the complete variable domain reads GAGVSQSPSNKVTEKGKDVELRCDPISGHTALYWYRQSLGQGLEFLIYFQGNSAPDKSGLPSDRFSAERTGGSVSTLTIQRTQQEDSAVYLCASSPPGLAAAGEQYFGPGTRLTVT.

The chain uses TRBV6-1 and TRBJ2-1; TRBD1 matches at 9 bases. Gene TRBJ2-7 matches the end of the DNA better, so the J call may be wrong. Germline CDR1 is MNHNS and CDR2 is SASEGT. This CDR3 has 15 residues. CDR3: CASRDTGGSYNEQYF. The CDR3 region has the DNA TGTGCCAGCAGGGACACAGGGGGCTCCTACAATGAGCAGTACTTC.

In regard to this clonotype: A much larger clone differs from this one at a single base, so this may be a read error. The chain is built from TRBV2 and TRBJ2-5; no firm D call. This CDR3 spans 13 amino acids. Germline loops: CDR1 SNHLY, CDR2 FYNNEI. The CDR3 DNA reads as TGTGCCAACAGTTTTAATTGGGGAACTGAGCAGTACTTC. Amino acids: CANSFNWGTEQYF.

The chain employs TRBV28 and TRBJ1-1; tentatively, D is TRBD1 (6 bases). The germline V gene has CDR1 MDHEN and CDR2 SYDVKM. The CDR3 sequence is 16 residues long. V lost 5 bases and J lost 1, with 17 bases in between. The CDR3 DNA follows: TGTGCCAGCAGTCCTACGGGGGCGGCCTCGAACACTGAAGCTTTCTTT. This sequence encodes CASSPTGAASNTEAFF.

Turning to this clonotype: A much bigger clone sits one base away, suggesting this may be a read error. The V and J genes are TRBV3-1 and TRBJ1-1; D is uncertain. V lost 2 bases and J 4 bases, leaving 14 bases between the germline ends. Per the germline V gene, CDR1 is LGHDT and CDR2 is YNNKEL (reference sequence). The CDR3 is made up of 15 amino acids. This chain's CDR3 is CASSQYYTGSTEAFF. As DNA, the CDR3 is TGTGCCAGCAGCCAATATTATACGGGGAGCACTGAAGCTTTCTTT. Full variable domain (outside the CDR3, taken from reference TRBV3-1 and TRBJ1-1): DTAVSQTPKYLVTQMGNDKSIKCEQNLGHDTMYWYKQDSKKFLKIMFSYNNKELIINETVPNRFSPKSPDKAHLNLHINSLELGDSAVYFCASSQYYTGSTEAFFGQGTRLTVV.

V is TRBV11-2 and J is TRBJ1-4, with TRBD1 matching over 8 bases. Unmatched junction bases numbered 10, after V lost 5 bases and J lost 5 bases. Germline lookup yields CDR1 SGHAT and CDR2 FQNNGV. The length of the CDR3 is 16 residues. The CDR3 sequence: CASSLLPGQENEKLFF. DNA for the CDR3: TGTGCCAGCAGCCTCCTCCCGGGACAGGAAAATGAAAAACTGTTTTTT. Using reference TRBV11-2 and TRBJ1-4 for the parts outside the CDR3, the full variable domain is EAGVAQSPRYKIIEKRQSVAFWCNPISGHATLYWYQQILGQGPKLLIQFQNNGVVDDSQLPKDRFSAERLKGVDSTLKIQPAKLEDSAVYLCASSLLPGQENEKLFFGSGTQLSVL.

This sequence joins TRBV4-1 and TRBJ2-3; 8 bases fit TRBD2. Looked up from germline, CDR1 is MGHRA and CDR2 is YSYEKL. The J segment lost 4 bases and the V segment lost 8 bases, leaving 8 bases of the junction unmatched. The CDR3 runs 14 residues. Written as DNA, the CDR3 is TGCGCCAGCGCGGGAGGCCGGGTATCAGATACGCAGTATTTT. Amino acid sequence: CASAGGRVSDTQYF.

This clonotype was detected a few times. The V call is TRBV20-1, the J call TRBJ2-1; TRBD1 aligns across 8 bases. The V gene's germline CDR1 is DFQATT and CDR2 SNEGSKA (reference sequence). The CDR3 consists of 15 residues. Trimming took 6 bases from V and 5 from J; bases not matched to a gene: 12. The DNA of the CDR3 is TGCAGTGCCAGTGGTTTTGGGACAGGACACAATGAGCAGTTCTTC. Translated: CSASGFGTGHNEQFF.

This clonotype was seen a handful of times. V is TRBV29-1 and J is TRBJ2-3; 13 positions agree with TRBD2. CDR3 length: 16 residues. V trimming: 4 bases; J trimming: 7 bases; junction bases outside the gene matches: 11. CDR1 is SQVTM, CDR2 ANQGSEA, per germline. The CDR3 bases are TGCAGCGTTGTTAGACTAGCGGGAGGCGAGGGCAATACGCAGTATTTT. Residues: CSVVRLAGGEGNTQYF.

V and J are TRBV12-3 or TRBV12-4 and TRBJ1-3; a possible D gene is TRBD1 (5 bases). The CDR3 runs 15 residues. V lost 4 bases to trimming and J lost 0 bases, with 10 bases between them. The CDR3 DNA is TGTGCCAGCAGTTACAGACAGAGCTCTGGAAACACCATATATTTT. This sequence encodes CASSYRQSSGNTIYF.

The V and J genes are TRBV4-1 and TRBJ2-5, with TRBD2 matching 10 bases. Germline CDR1 and CDR2: MGHRA and YSYEKL. This CDR3 has 15 residues. The V segment lost 3 bases and the J segment 4 bases; nucleotides outside the gene matches: 5. CDR3 bases: TGCGCCAGCAGCCATACCGGGACTAGCGTAGAGACCCAGTACTTC. Residues: CASSHTGTSVETQYF.

There are a few counts of this clonotype. The chain has TRBV3-1 and TRBJ1-2; D is possibly TRBD1 (6 bases). CDR3 length: 16 amino acids. Germline CDR1 reads LGHDT; CDR2 reads YNNKEL (reference sequence). Trimming removed 0 bases at V and 7 bases at J, with 18 bases between. CDR3 in DNA: TGTGCCAGCAGCCAAGAGGCAGTACAGGGCCAGTCTGGCTACACCTTC. It is translated as CASSQEAVQGQSGYTF.

This clonotype was found a few times. The chain combines TRBV14 with TRBJ2-1, with D uncertain. CDR1 and CDR2 (germline): SGHDN, FVKESK. The CDR3 is made up of 13 amino acids. Trimming took 4 bases from V and 3 from J, leaving 7 bases between them. This CDR3 reads CASSRFFYNEQFF. The CDR3 DNA reads TGTGCCAGCAGCCGGTTTTTCTACAATGAGCAGTTCTTC.

The chain has TRBV20-1 and TRBJ1-2; D remains ambiguous. CDR1 and CDR2 (germline): DFQATT, SNEGSKA (reference sequence). The germline V and J ends were trimmed by 0 bases and 5 bases, with 10 bases remaining between them. CDR3 length: 13 amino acids. CDR3 nucleotides: TGCAGTGCTAGAGAAGACGGATTATATGGCTACACCTTC. It is translated as CSAREDGLYGYTF.

This clonotype appeared a few times. J is TRBJ2-1 and V is TRBV7-2; D call uncertain. There are 12 residues in the CDR3. V was pared by 8 bases and J by 8 bases, with 13 bases between. From germline, CDR1 is SGHTA and CDR2 FQGNSA. CDR3 sequence reads: CASLTGIHEQFF. For the CDR3, the DNA is TGTGCCAGCCTGACTGGGATACATGAGCAGTTCTTC.

V gene TRBV13 combines with J gene TRBJ1-2; 7 bases are a match to TRBD1. The germline V gene has CDR1 PRHDT and CDR2 FYEKMQ (reference sequence). CDR3 size: 16 residues. V dropped 4 bases and J dropped 2; count of bases not matched to a gene: 10. The CDR3 nucleotides read TGTGCCAGCAGCTCCGAAGAGGACAGGTGGAACTATGGCTACACCTTC. Its protein product is CASSSEEDRWNYGYTF.

The chain carries TRBV6-2 or TRBV6-3 and TRBJ2-5; D uncertain. V lost 7 bases, J lost 3 bases, and 24 bases lay in between. The CDR3 runs 17 residues. CDR1 is MNHEY and CDR2 is SVGEGT in the germline V gene. The CDR3 DNA reads TGTGCCAGCACCCCCTCAATGTACAGCCTTTCGGAAGAGACCCAGTACTTC. Encoded protein: CASTPSMYSLSEETQYF.

This chain links TRBV12-3 or TRBV12-4 with TRBJ1-1; possibly TRBD1 for D (6 bases). This CDR3 has 15 amino acids. V was pared by 6 bases and J by 0 bases, with 14 bases between. CDR3 residues: CASRPTGFVNTEAFF. Written as DNA, the CDR3 is TGTGCCAGCAGACCGACAGGCTTCGTGAACACTGAAGCTTTCTTT.

This clonotype was detected a few times. The CDR3 bases are TGTGCCACCACCTACCCCAGAGAGGAGTACTTC. Protein product: CATTYPREEYF. The rearrangement uses TRBV24-1 and TRBJ2-5; no clear D. Germline V CDR1 and CDR2: KGHDR, SFDVKD. V was pared by 8 bases and J by 12 bases, with 15 bases between. This CDR3 contains 11 residues.

The chain carries TRBV20-1 and TRBJ2-1; D is possibly TRBD2 (7 bases). The DNA end is more similar to TRBJ2-7, so the J call may be wrong. The CDR3 is 14 amino acids. The germline V gene encodes CDR1 DFQATT and CDR2 SNEGSKA (reference sequence). CDR3 DNA sequence: TGCAGTGCTAAGGGGGGGACCGACTACAATGAGCAGTACTTC. Translation gives CSAKGGTDYNEQYF.

This clonotype was detected a few times. The chain uses TRBV14 and TRBJ1-1; 7 bases are shared with TRBD1. This CDR3 region has 16 residues. The V segment lost 5 bases and the J segment 0 bases; nucleotides outside the gene matches: 9. Germline-derived CDR1 and CDR2 are SGHDN and FVKESK. The CDR3 nucleotides read TGTGCCAGCAGCGCCCGACAGGGTTGGGTGAACACTGAAGCTTTCTTT. Its translation is CASSARQGWVNTEAFF.

This clonotype was seen a single time. The chain's CDR3 is CASSPPGTSEYNEQFF. The CDR3 nucleotides read TGTGCCAGCAGCCCCCCCGGGACTAGTGAATACAATGAGCAGTTCTTC. This chain connects TRBV3-1 to TRBJ2-1; 8 positions match TRBD2. The CDR3 sequence is 16 residues long. Unmatched junction bases numbered 9, after V lost 4 bases and J lost 4 bases. The germline V gene has CDR1 LGHDT and CDR2 YNNKEL (reference sequence).

The J gene is TRBJ2-1, the V gene TRBV10-3, with 7 nucleotides matching TRBD2. The germline V gene encodes CDR1 ENHRY and CDR2 SYGVKD. The CDR3 consists of 14 residues. The CDR3 spells CAPRRGRDYNEQFF. The CDR3 DNA follows: TGTGCACCTCGGCGCGGGAGAGACTACAATGAGCAGTTCTTC.

This clonotype occurred a few times. The chain is built from TRBV20-1 and TRBJ1-5; D may be TRBD1 (5 bases). The CDR3 runs to 18 residues. Germline V lookup: CDR1 DFQATT, CDR2 SNEGSKA (reference sequence). The V end lost 0 bases, the J end lost 4 bases, and 22 bases lay between the germline ends. The CDR3 reads CSARDLRSGTALNQPQHF. CDR3 in DNA: TGCAGTGCTAGAGACCTTAGGAGCGGGACCGCGTTAAATCAGCCCCAGCATTTT.